The clone carrying this T cell receptor (beta chain) was seen at least ten times. MiXCR was run by TCRdb on the 5' RACE reads, yielding one entry per CDR3 protein. Of around 30,000 distinct CDR3 sequences in the sample, over 7.5% are singletons; the top ten hold roughly 2.7%. The data were taken from a study of chronic HIV infection and antiretroviral therapy. This CDR3 comprises 14 residues. Germline V lookup: CDR1 SNHLY, CDR2 FYNNEI. Between the trimmed V and J ends, which lost 7 bases and 0 bases, there was a span of 11 bases. The sample consisted of peripheral blood. This clonotype was obtained from an adult who had HIV and had not received antiretroviral therapy, or was an uninfected healthy control (not recorded which). The rearrangement links TRBV2 to TRBJ2-3; D is ambiguous. The CDR3 loop reads CASKTLGSTDTQYF. The CDR3 coding sequence is TGTGCCAGCAAGACCCTGGGAAGCACAGATACGCAGTATTTT. Together with reference TRBV2 and TRBJ2-3, the CDR3 gives the full variable domain: EPEVTQTPSHQVTQMGQEVILRCVPISNHLYFYWYRQILGQKVEFLVSFYNNEISEKSEIFDDQFSVERPDGSNFTLKIRSTKLEDSAMYFCASKTLGSTDTQYFGPGTRLTVL.